This TCR beta chain was sequenced for a study of cytomegalovirus exposure and HLA in healthy donors. General study results and limits: A later analysis found TCR association rates differed by HLA locus, highest for DRB1 and lowest for HLA-C. Analysis performed later showed TCR beta chains linked to HLA being more clonally expanded than equally common others.

PCR primers comprised 60 Vbeta and 13 Jbeta primers. Using immunoSEQ multiplex PCR, the repertoire was profiled, and TCRdb retains in-frame clones only, with some absent. The sample holds over 150,000 clones, 65% to 90% seen once. In this sample, this clone turned up once. Antigen specificity is unknown. V was clipped by 0 bases and J by 1 base, with 9 bases between them. Germline V CDR1 and CDR2: ENHRY, SYGVKD. The CDR3 contains 16 residues. This sequence joins TRBV10-3 and TRBJ2-2, with a weak D call TRBD1 (6 bases). This TCR was recovered from a man aged 45 to 65 in good health and CMV-seropositive. The source material was PBMCs. The CDR3 loop is CAISESGHLNTGELFF. The CDR3 region has the DNA TGTGCCATCAGTGAGTCGGGACACCTGAACACCGGGGAGCTGTTTTTT.